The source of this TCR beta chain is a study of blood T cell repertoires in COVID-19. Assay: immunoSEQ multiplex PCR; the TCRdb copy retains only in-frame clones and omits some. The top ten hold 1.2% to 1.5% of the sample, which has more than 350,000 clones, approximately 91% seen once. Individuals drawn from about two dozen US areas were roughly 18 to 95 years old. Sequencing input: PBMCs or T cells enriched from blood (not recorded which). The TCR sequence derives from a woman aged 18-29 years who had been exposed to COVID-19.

CDR3 nucleotide sequence: TGTGCCAGCAGCCCCGGGGGGGGGTACATGAACACTGAAGCTTTCTTT. This gives the protein CASSPGGGYMNTEAFF. This chain joins TRBV7-9 and TRBJ1-1; maybe TRBD1 (5 bases). V was pared by 5 bases and J by 0 bases, with 16 bases between. CDR1 is SEHNR, CDR2 FQNEAQ, per germline (reference sequence). CDR3 length: 16 amino acids. The complete variable domain, with remaining parts taken from reference TRBV7-9 and TRBJ1-1, reads DTGVSQNPRHKITKRGQNVTFRCDPISEHNRLYWYRQTLGQGPEFLTYFQNEAQLEKSRLLSDRFSAERPKGSFSTLEIQRTEQGDSAMYLCASSPGGGYMNTEAFFGQGTRLTVV.